The T cell receptor beta chain described here comes from a study of blood T cells in healthy people across ages. As for this clonotype: The antigen remains unidentified.

Points from the study as a whole: Estimates of total diversity, which came from one million sequenced T cells, were considered to be underestimates.

A second roughly 6 to 11 cycle PCR used barcoded and J-beta primers. Each CDR3 protein is one row after TCRdb ran MiXCR on the 5' RACE reads. Among 600,000 or so distinct CDR3 sequences listed, around half were seen once. V lost 5 bases, J lost 4 bases, and 10 bases lay in between. Germline assignment: CDR1 SGHTA and CDR2 FQGNSA. The CDR3 is 13 amino acids. The V gene is TRBV7-2, the J gene TRBJ2-3, with D tentatively TRBD1 (5 bases). Sequencing was carried out using blood. The TCR sequence derives from a man at least 80 years old in good health. DNA of the CDR3: TGTGCCAGCAGCCAAGGGGCACCAGATACGCAGTATTTT. Residues: CASSQGAPDTQYF. Combining the CDR3 with reference TRBV7-2 and TRBJ2-3 gives the whole variable domain GAGVSQSPSNKVTEKGKDVELRCDPISGHTALYWYRQSLGQGLEFLIYFQGNSAPDKSGLPSDRFSAERTGGSVSTLTIQRTQQEDSAVYLCASSQGAPDTQYFGPGTRLTVL.